This T cell receptor beta chain was recorded in a study of response to subunit inactivated influenza vaccine. TCRdb re-called the RT-PCR reads through MiXCR, storing one row per CDR3 protein. The sample lists roughly 500,000 distinct CDR3 sequences; more than 15% were seen once. This clonotype was recorded many times. The CDR3 has 14 residues. V shed 6 bases and J 4 bases; nucleotides not matched to a gene: 8. This sequence was found in a man aged 50 to 69 who received an inactivated influenza vaccine. This sequence joins TRBV12-3 or TRBV12-4 and TRBJ1-1; 7 bases align to TRBD1. The sample here was CD4+ T cells sorted from PBMCs, taken around 25 months after vaccination. CDR3 in amino acids: CASSLTGLGTEAFF. CDR3 coding DNA: TGTGCCAGCAGCTTGACAGGGTTGGGCACTGAAGCTTTCTTT.